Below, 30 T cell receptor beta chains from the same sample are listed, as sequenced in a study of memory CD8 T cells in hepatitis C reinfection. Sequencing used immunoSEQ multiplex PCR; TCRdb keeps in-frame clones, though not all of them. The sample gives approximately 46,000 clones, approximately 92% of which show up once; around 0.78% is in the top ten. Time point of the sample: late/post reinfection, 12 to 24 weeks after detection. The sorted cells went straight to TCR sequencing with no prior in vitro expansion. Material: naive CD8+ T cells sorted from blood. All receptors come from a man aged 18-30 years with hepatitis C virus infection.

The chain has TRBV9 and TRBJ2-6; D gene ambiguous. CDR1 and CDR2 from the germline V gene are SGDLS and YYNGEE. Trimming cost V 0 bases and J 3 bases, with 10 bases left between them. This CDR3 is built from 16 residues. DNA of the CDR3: TGTGCCAGCAGCGTAGGCGACCTAGGTGGGGCCAACGTCCTGACTTTC. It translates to CASSVGDLGGANVLTF.

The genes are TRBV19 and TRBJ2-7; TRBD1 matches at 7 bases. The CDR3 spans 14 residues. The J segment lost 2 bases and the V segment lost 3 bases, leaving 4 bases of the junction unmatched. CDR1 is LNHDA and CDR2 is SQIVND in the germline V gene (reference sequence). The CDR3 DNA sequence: TGTGCCAGTAGTATCCGGGACAGACCCTACGAGCAGTACTTC. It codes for CASSIRDRPYEQYF.

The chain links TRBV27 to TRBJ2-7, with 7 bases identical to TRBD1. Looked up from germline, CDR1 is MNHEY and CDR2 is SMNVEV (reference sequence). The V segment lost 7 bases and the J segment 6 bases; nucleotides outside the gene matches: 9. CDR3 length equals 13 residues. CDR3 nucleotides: TGTGCCAGCAAAGACAGGGCTCGCCTCGAGCAGTACGTC. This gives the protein CASKDRARLEQYV.

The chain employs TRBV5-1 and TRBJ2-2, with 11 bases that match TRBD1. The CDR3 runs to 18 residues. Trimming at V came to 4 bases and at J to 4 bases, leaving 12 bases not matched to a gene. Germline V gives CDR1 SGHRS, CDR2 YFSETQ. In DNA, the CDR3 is TGCGCCAGCAGCCCAGGACCGGGACAGGGGGTTCCCACCGGGGAGCTGTTTTTT. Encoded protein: CASSPGPGQGVPTGELFF.

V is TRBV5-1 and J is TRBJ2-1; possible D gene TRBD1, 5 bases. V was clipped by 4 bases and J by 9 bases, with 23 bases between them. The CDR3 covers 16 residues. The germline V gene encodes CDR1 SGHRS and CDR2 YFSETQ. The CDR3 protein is CASSGRTTGTRGEQFF. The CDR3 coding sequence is TGCGCCAGCAGCGGAAGGACCACCGGTACAAGGGGTGAGCAGTTCTTC.

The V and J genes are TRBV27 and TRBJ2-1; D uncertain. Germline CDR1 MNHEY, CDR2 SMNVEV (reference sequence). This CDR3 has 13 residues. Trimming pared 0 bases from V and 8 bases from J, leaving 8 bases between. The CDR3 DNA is TGTGCCAGCAGTTTATCGAGGTCAGATGAGCAGTTCTTC. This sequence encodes CASSLSRSDEQFF.

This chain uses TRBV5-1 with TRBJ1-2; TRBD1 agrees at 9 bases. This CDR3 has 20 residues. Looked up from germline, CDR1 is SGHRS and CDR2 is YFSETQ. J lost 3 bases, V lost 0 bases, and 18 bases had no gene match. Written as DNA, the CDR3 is TGCGCCAGCAGCTTGGTTCAAGGCGGGACAGGGTTTTTGGGGCACTATGGCTACACCTTC. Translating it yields CASSLVQGGTGFLGHYGYTF.

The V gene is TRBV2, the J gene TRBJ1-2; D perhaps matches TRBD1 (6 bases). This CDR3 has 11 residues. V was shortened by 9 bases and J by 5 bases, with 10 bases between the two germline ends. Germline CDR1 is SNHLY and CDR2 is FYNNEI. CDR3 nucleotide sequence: TGTGCCAGAACAACAGGGTATGGCTACACCTTC. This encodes CARTTGYGYTF.

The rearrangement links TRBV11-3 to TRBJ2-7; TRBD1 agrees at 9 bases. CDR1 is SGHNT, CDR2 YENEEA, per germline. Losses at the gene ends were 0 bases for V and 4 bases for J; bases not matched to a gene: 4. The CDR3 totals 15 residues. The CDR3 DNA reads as TGTGCCAGCAGCTTAGAGCACAGGGGGCTTTACGAGCAGTACGTC. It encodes CASSLEHRGLYEQYV.

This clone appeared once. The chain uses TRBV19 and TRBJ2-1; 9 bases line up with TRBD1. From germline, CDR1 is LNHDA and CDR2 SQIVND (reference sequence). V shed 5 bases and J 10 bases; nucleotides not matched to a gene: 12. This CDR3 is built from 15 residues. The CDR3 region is CASSFSGQGWYEQFF. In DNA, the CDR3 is TGTGCCAGTAGTTTTTCCGGACAGGGGTGGTACGAGCAGTTCTTC.

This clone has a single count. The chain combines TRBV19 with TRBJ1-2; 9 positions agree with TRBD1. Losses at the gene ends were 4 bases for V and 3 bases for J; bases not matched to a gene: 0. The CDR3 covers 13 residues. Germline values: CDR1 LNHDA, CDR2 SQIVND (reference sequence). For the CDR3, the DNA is TGTGCCAGTAGTAGGACAGGGGACTATGGCTACACCTTC. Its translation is CASSRTGDYGYTF.

The CDR3 DNA follows: TGCAGCGTTGAAGGCAAAGGAGACGGCTACACCTTC. Translation: CSVEGKGDGYTF. The chain is built from TRBV29-1 and TRBJ1-2; D gene uncertain. Germline V gene sequence: CDR1 SQVTM, CDR2 ANQGSEA. CDR3 length: 12 residues. V shed 1 base and J shed 8 bases, with 11 bases lying between them.

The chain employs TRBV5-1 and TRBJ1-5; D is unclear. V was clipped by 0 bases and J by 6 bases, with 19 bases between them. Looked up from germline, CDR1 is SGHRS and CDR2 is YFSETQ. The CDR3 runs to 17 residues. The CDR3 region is CASSLEYWEILGQPQHF. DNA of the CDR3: TGCGCCAGCAGCTTGGAATATTGGGAGATTCTTGGTCAGCCCCAGCATTTT.

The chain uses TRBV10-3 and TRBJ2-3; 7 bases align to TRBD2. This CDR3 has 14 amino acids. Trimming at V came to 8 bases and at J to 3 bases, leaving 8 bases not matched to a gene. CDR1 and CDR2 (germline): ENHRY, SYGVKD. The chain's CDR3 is CAIAAGVATDTQYF. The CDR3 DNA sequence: TGTGCCATCGCCGCGGGGGTTGCGACAGATACGCAGTATTTT.

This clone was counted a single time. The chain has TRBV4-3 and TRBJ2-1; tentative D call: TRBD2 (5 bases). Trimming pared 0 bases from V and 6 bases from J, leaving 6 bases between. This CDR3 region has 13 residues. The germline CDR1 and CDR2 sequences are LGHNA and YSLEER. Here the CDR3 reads CASSQDEGNEQFF. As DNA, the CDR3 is TGCGCCAGCAGCCAAGACGAGGGCAATGAGCAGTTCTTC.

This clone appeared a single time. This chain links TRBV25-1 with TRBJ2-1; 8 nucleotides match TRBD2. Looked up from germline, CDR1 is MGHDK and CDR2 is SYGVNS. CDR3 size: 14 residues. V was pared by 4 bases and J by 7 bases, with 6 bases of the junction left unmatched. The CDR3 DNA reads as TGTGCCAGCAGTGTAGCGGGAAGCGTAAATGAGCAGTTCTTC. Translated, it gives CASSVAGSVNEQFF.

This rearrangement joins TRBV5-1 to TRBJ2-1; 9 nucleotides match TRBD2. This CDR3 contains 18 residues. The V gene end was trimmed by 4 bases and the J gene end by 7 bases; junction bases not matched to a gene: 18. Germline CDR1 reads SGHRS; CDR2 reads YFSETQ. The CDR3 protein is CASSLGTSSYHPGNEQFF. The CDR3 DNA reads TGCGCCAGCAGCCTCGGGACTAGCTCATATCACCCGGGGAATGAGCAGTTCTTC. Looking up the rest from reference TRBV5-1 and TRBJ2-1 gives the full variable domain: KAGVTQTPRYLIKTRGQQVTLSCSPISGHRSVSWYQQTPGQGLQFLFEYFSETQRNKGNFPGRFSGRQFSNSRSEMNVSTLELGDSALYLCASSLGTSSYHPGNEQFFGPGTRLTVL.

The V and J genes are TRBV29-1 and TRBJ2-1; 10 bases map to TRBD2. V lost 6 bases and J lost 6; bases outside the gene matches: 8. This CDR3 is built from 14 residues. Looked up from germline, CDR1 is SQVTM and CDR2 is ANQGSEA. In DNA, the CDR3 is TGCAGCGTGGAACTAGCGGGACTCGGCAATGAGCAGTTCTTC. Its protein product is CSVELAGLGNEQFF.

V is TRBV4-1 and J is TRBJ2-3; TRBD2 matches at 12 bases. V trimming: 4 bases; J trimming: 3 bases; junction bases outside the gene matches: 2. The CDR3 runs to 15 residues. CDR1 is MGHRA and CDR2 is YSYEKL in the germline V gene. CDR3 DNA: TGCGCCAGCAGCCTGACTAGCGGGAGTACAGATACGCAGTATTTT. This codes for CASSLTSGSTDTQYF.

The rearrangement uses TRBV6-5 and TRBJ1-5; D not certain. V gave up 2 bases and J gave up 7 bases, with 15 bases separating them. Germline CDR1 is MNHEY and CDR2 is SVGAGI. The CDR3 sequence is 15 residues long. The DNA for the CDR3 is TGTGCCAGCAGTTACCAGGAGTCCGCGGGACAGCCCCAGCATTTT. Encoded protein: CASSYQESAGQPQHF.

This CDR3 reads CASSPSTEAFF. For the CDR3, the DNA is TGTGCCAGCAGTCCGAGCACTGAAGCTTTCTTT. This chain joins TRBV6-1 and TRBJ1-1; D is unclear. CDR1 is MNHNS, CDR2 SASEGT, per germline. This CDR3 spans 11 amino acids. V gave up 5 bases and J gave up 4 bases, with 5 bases separating them.

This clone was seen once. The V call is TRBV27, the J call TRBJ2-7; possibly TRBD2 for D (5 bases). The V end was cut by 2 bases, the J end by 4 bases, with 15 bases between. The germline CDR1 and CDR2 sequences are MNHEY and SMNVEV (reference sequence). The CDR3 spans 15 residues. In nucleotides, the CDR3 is TGTGCCAGCAGTTTAGTGGGGAGCCTCCCGTACGAGCAGTACTTC. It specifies CASSLVGSLPYEQYF.

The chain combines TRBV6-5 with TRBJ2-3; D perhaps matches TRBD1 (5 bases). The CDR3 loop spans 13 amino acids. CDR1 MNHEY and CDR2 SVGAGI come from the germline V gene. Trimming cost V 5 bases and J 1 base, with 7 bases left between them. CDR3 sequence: CASSTQGTDTQYF. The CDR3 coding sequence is TGTGCCAGCAGTACACAGGGCACAGATACGCAGTATTTT.

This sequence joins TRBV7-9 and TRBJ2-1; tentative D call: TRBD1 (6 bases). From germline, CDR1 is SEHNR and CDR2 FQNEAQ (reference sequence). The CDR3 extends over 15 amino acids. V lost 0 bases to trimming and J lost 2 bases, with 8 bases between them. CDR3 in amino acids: CASSLARTAYNEQFF. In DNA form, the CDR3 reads TGTGCCAGCAGCTTAGCCCGGACAGCCTACAATGAGCAGTTCTTC.

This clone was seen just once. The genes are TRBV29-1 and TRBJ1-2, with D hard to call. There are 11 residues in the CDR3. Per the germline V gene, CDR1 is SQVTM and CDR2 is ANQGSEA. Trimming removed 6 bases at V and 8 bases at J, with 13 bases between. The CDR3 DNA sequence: TGCAGCGTGGGAGGGTCGGGGGGCTACACCTTC. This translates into CSVGGSGGYTF.

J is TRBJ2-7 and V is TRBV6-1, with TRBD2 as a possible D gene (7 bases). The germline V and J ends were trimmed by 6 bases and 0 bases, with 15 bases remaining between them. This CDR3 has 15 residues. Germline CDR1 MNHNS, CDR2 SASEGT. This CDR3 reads CASRAGQRSSYEQYV. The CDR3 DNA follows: TGTGCCAGCAGAGCGGGACAAAGGAGCTCCTACGAGCAGTACGTC.

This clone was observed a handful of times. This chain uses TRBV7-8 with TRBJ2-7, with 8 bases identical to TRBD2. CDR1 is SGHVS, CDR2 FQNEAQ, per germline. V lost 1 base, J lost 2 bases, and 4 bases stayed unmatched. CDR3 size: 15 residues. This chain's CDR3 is CASSLVAGPTYEQYF. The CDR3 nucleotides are TGTGCCAGCAGCTTAGTAGCGGGACCAACCTACGAGCAGTACTTC.

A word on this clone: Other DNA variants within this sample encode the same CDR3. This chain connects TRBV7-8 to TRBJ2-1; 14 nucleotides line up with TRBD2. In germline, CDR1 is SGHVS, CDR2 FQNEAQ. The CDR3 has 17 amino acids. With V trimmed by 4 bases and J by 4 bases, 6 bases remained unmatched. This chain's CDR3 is CASSYTGLAGAYNEQFF. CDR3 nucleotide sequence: TGTGCCAGCAGCTACACGGGACTAGCGGGGGCTTACAATGAGCAGTTCTTC.

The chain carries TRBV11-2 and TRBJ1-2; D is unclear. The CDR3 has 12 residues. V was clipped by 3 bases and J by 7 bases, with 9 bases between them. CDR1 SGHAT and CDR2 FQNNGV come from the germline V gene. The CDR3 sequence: CASSLGDGGYTF. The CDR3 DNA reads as TGTGCCAGCAGCTTGGGCGACGGTGGCTACACCTTC.

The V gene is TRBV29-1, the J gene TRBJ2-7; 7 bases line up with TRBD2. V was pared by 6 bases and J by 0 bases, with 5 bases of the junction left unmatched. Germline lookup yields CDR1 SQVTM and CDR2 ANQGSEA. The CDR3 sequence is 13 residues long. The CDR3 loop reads CSVLLATSYEQYF. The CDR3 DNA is TGCAGCGTCCTACTAGCGACCTCCTACGAGCAGTACTTC.